This T cell receptor beta chain was identified in a study of cytomegalovirus exposure and HLA in healthy donors. Points on this clone: The target antigen is unknown.

The V end lost 4 bases, the J end lost 2 bases, and 15 bases lay between the germline ends. The germline CDR1 and CDR2 sequences are SGHDT and YYEEEE. The CDR3 totals 15 residues. Study results and limitations: TRBV6-2, TRBV6-3 and some other V segments were excluded as indistinguishable.

60 Vbeta and 13 Jbeta primers were used in PCR. The protocol was immunoSEQ multiplex PCR, while the TCRdb copy is restricted to in-frame clones and leaves out a portion. The sample has 120,000 to 150,000 clones. The sequence was obtained from a man aged 35 to 55 in good health and CMV-seronegative. The specimen was PBMCs. The J gene is TRBJ1-2, the V gene TRBV5-6; a possible D gene is TRBD1 (5 bases). CDR3 residues: CASSLWSGVNYGYTF. The CDR3 bases are TGTGCCAGCAGCCTGTGGTCGGGGGTAAACTATGGCTACACCTTC.